The 28 T cell receptor beta chains listed next were all sequenced from one sample in a study of T cells after yellow fever vaccination. TCRdb independently ran MiXCR on the 5' RACE reads; one entry per CDR3 protein. This sample yields a few hundred thousand distinct CDR3 sequences, of which around 3.9% are seen a single time; roughly 24% belongs to the top ten. Sequences were derived from PBMCs, sampled 5 days after the yellow fever booster vaccination. These receptors were taken from a man between 18 and 35 years old who received the YFV17D yellow fever vaccine.

The table lists this clonotype with many counts. The chain has TRBV12-3 or TRBV12-4 and TRBJ1-2; D unresolved. The CDR3 loop spans 13 amino acids. V lost 5 bases, J lost 4 bases, and 11 bases lay in between. The CDR3 bases are TGTGCCAGCAGTATTGGGCTTGGCTATGGCTACACCTTC. This codes for CASSIGLGYGYTF.

This clonotype was counted at least ten times. This chain joins TRBV5-1 and TRBJ1-6; no clear D. This CDR3 is built from 14 residues. V was trimmed by 0 bases and J by 8 bases, leaving 9 bases between them. CDR1 and CDR2 (germline): SGHRS, YFSETQ. The CDR3 protein is CASSLVLWDSPLHF. CDR3 bases: TGCGCCAGCAGCTTGGTTCTGTGGGATTCACCCCTCCACTTT.

This clonotype was seen many times. V usage is TRBV10-3 and J usage is TRBJ2-5; a weak D match, TRBD1 (6 bases). Between the trimmed V and J ends, which lost 5 bases and 2 bases, there was a span of 12 bases. This CDR3 is 14 amino acids long. In germline, CDR1 is ENHRY, CDR2 SYGVKD. The CDR3 DNA reads as TGTGCCATCAGTCTCGGGACACTGCAAGAGACCCAGTACTTC. Translation gives CAISLGTLQETQYF.

Many counts were recorded for this clonotype. This rearrangement joins TRBV5-1 to TRBJ2-3, with D perhaps given as TRBD1 or TRBD2 (5 bases each). In germline, CDR1 is SGHRS, CDR2 YFSETQ. Trimming took off 6 bases at V and 2 bases at J, with 10 bases between the two ends. The CDR3 runs to 13 residues. CDR3: CASTRDLTDTQYF. The CDR3 DNA follows: TGCGCCAGCACCCGGGACCTCACAGATACGCAGTATTTT.

In this sample, this clonotype turned up many times. V is TRBV7-8 and J is TRBJ1-5; D possibly corresponds to TRBD1 (5 bases). Germline V gives CDR1 SGHVS, CDR2 FQNEAQ. There are 17 residues in the CDR3. V was shortened by 1 base and J by 0 bases, with 13 bases between the two germline ends. This CDR3 is CASSLGPRGTSNQPQHF. The CDR3 coding sequence is TGTGCCAGCAGCTTAGGCCCTCGGGGGACTAGCAATCAGCCCCAGCATTTT.

This clonotype was counted ten times or more. V is TRBV12-5 and J is TRBJ2-3; D is perhaps TRBD2 (6 bases). V was shortened by 7 bases and J by 14 bases, with 22 bases between the two germline ends. The CDR3 is made up of 13 amino acids. Germline CDR1 reads LGHNT; CDR2 reads FRNRAP. Here the CDR3 DNA reads TGTGCTAGTGCCTCATCCGGGACTCCTACGGGGTATTTT. Its protein product is CASASSGTPTGYF. The full variable domain, in which reference TRBV12-5 and TRBJ2-3 provide the parts outside the CDR3, is DARVTQTPRHKVTEMGQEVTMRCQPILGHNTVFWYRQTMMQGLELLAYFRNRAPLDDSGMPKDRFSAEMPDATLATLKIQPSEPRDSAVYFCASASSGTPTGYFGPGTRLTVL.

This chain links TRBV6-1 with TRBJ2-1; D is possibly TRBD1 (6 bases). This CDR3 comprises 15 residues. CDR1 MNHNS and CDR2 SASEGT come from the germline V gene. The V end was cut by 2 bases, the J end by 5 bases, with 13 bases between. CDR3 protein: CASSERGTTNNEQFF. The DNA for the CDR3 is TGTGCCAGCAGTGAAAGGGGGACAACGAACAATGAGCAGTTCTTC.

V gene TRBV5-1 combines with J gene TRBJ2-2; D not resolved. V shed 1 base and J shed 4 bases, with 5 bases lying between them. This CDR3 has 13 residues. Germline V CDR1 and CDR2: SGHRS, YFSETQ. CDR3 nucleotide sequence: TGCGCCAGCAGCTTGTTTGGCACCGGGGAGCTGTTTTTT. This sequence encodes CASSLFGTGELFF.

The sample holds many counts of this clonotype. The chain couples TRBV6-1 to TRBJ2-2, with D possibly matching TRBD1 (6 bases). Germline V gene data show CDR1 as MNHNS and CDR2 as SASEGT. The V end lost 4 bases, the J end lost 7 bases, and 13 bases lay between the germline ends. The CDR3 is 14 amino acids. The CDR3 reads CASSAYRDFGELFF. As DNA, the CDR3 is TGTGCCAGCAGTGCCTACAGGGATTTCGGGGAGCTGTTTTTT.

This clonotype showed up many times. The chain combines TRBV6-5 with TRBJ2-5; D might be TRBD2 (6 bases). The CDR3 is 14 amino acids. V was cut by 0 bases and J by 5 bases, with 10 bases left in between. Germline CDR1 and CDR2: MNHEY and SVGAGI. The DNA of the CDR3 is TGTGCCAGCAGTTACTCGCGGGCGGGGGAGACCCAGTACTTC. Translation gives CASSYSRAGETQYF.

V usage is TRBV7-2 and J usage is TRBJ2-3; D gene unclear. Trimming pared 5 bases from V and 0 bases from J, leaving 15 bases between. Germline CDR1 reads SGHTA; CDR2 reads FQGNSA. CDR3 length equals 16 residues. The CDR3 DNA is TGTGCCAGCAGCGCCTTCTACCGAATTAGCACAGATACGCAGTATTTT. This gives the protein CASSAFYRISTDTQYF.

This clonotype was picked up many times. The genes are TRBV7-2 and TRBJ2-3; tentative D call: TRBD2 (6 bases). Trimming pared 2 bases from V and 1 base from J, leaving 10 bases between. This CDR3 has 15 amino acids. Germline V gene data show CDR1 as SGHTA and CDR2 as FQGNSA. The CDR3 coding sequence is TGTGCCAGCAGCTTAAACCCTAGCGGCACAGATACGCAGTATTTT. Protein sequence: CASSLNPSGTDTQYF.

CDR3: CASSRFGFESEQYF. The CDR3 DNA reads as TGCGCCAGCAGCCGCTTTGGGTTTGAGAGTGAGCAGTACTTC. The chain links TRBV4-1 to TRBJ2-7; D not certain. Deletions cut 4 bases from V and 7 bases from J, with 17 bases between. Germline V gene sequence: CDR1 MGHRA, CDR2 YSYEKL. The CDR3 extends over 14 amino acids.

This clonotype came up a few times. V usage is TRBV9 and J usage is TRBJ1-6; 9 nucleotides agree with TRBD1. Trimming took 6 bases from V and 7 from J; bases not matched to a gene: 8. Per germline, CDR1 SGDLS and CDR2 YYNGEE. This CDR3 has 15 amino acids. CDR3 residues: CASTSGGQGNSPLHF. CDR3 in DNA: TGTGCCAGCACGTCCGGCGGACAGGGGAATTCACCCCTCCACTTT.

This clonotype came up a few times. The gene calls are TRBV5-1 and TRBJ2-7; D is possibly TRBD1 or TRBD2 (5 bases each). The CDR3 contains 14 residues. The germline gives CDR1 SGHRS, CDR2 YFSETQ. V shed 10 bases and J shed 6 bases, with 23 bases lying between them. Written as DNA, the CDR3 is TGCGCCTCCCGAGTTTTGGGGTGGGGGAGCGAGCAGTACGTC. It codes for CASRVLGWGSEQYV.

This clonotype has at least ten counts. V gene TRBV5-1 combines with J gene TRBJ1-1; D gene ambiguous. The CDR3 has 13 amino acids. Trimming cost V 0 bases and J 0 bases, with 3 bases left between them. Germline assignment: CDR1 SGHRS and CDR2 YFSETQ. The CDR3 is CASSLALNTEAFF. In DNA, the CDR3 is TGCGCCAGCAGCTTGGCATTGAACACTGAAGCTTTCTTT.

This clonotype was seen a handful of times. The gene calls are TRBV7-3 and TRBJ2-1; TRBD1 agrees at 9 bases. This CDR3 contains 15 residues. Germline CDR1 and CDR2: SGHTA and FQGTGA. V shed 3 bases, J shed 5 bases, and the junction held 5 bases outside the gene matches. The CDR3 is CASSFLGDRDNEQFF. CDR3 nucleotide sequence: TGTGCCAGCAGCTTTCTTGGGGACAGGGACAATGAGCAGTTCTTC.

This clonotype was seen repeatedly, ten times or more. The CDR3 here is CASSTSRGQANTGELFF. The CDR3 DNA is TGTGCCAGTAGTACATCAAGGGGACAAGCGAACACCGGGGAGCTGTTTTTT. The rearrangement joins TRBV19 to TRBJ2-2, with TRBD1 as a possible D gene (6 bases). CDR3 length equals 17 residues. Germline values: CDR1 LNHDA, CDR2 SQIVND (reference sequence). V dropped 4 bases and J dropped 0 bases, with 15 bases sitting between them. Drawing the rest from reference TRBV19 and TRBJ2-2, the complete variable domain is DGGITQSPKYLFRKEGQNVTLSCEQNLNHDAMYWYRQDPGQGLRLIYYSQIVNDFQKGDIAEGYSVSREKKESFPLTVTSAQKNPTAFYLCASSTSRGQANTGELFFGEGSRLTVL.

The table lists this clonotype with many counts. The chain carries TRBV20-1 and TRBJ2-3, with 13 bases matching TRBD2. Trimming cost V 4 bases and J 7 bases; bases outside gene matches: 8. The germline gives CDR1 DFQATT, CDR2 SNEGSKA (reference sequence). The length of the CDR3 is 15 residues. CDR3 DNA: TGCAGTGCTACGAAACTAGCGGGGGGGCCAAATACGCAGTATTTT. It yields the protein CSATKLAGGPNTQYF.

The chain uses TRBV4-1 and TRBJ2-7, with 9 bases that match TRBD2. The CDR3 is made up of 15 amino acids. The germline V gene has CDR1 MGHRA and CDR2 YSYEKL. Losses at the gene ends were 0 bases for V and 2 bases for J; bases not matched to a gene: 2. CDR3 sequence: CASSQERGGPYEQYF. The CDR3 nucleotides read TGCGCCAGCAGCCAAGAGCGGGGGGGCCCCTACGAGCAGTACTTC.

The chain employs TRBV18 and TRBJ2-1; D gene unclear. The germline V gene encodes CDR1 KGHSH and CDR2 LQKENI. There are 11 residues in the CDR3. The V gene lost 5 bases and the J gene lost 9 bases, with 8 bases spanning the gap. For the CDR3, the DNA is TGTGCCAGCTCAATTGAAAGTGAGCAGTTCTTC. Amino acid sequence: CASSIESEQFF.

This clonotype was picked up a small number of times. The chain couples TRBV5-5 to TRBJ2-1; D is ambiguous. CDR3 length: 14 amino acids. The germline V gene has CDR1 SGHKS and CDR2 YYEKEE (reference sequence). V was shortened by 0 bases and J by 8 bases, with 12 bases between the two germline ends. As DNA, the CDR3 is TGTGCCAGCAGCTTGGCCGTCAGGTTACATGAGCAGTTCTTC. Its translation is CASSLAVRLHEQFF.

Many counts were recorded for this clonotype. This chain uses TRBV7-3 with TRBJ2-3; maybe TRBD2 (6 bases). The CDR3 extends over 15 amino acids. Germline V gene sequence: CDR1 SGHTA, CDR2 FQGTGA. Trimming shortened V by 1 base and J by 1 base, and 9 bases separated the two germline ends. In DNA form, the CDR3 reads TGTGCCAGCAGCTTAATCGGGGGACGCACAGATACGCAGTATTTT. Protein product: CASSLIGGRTDTQYF.

The chain has TRBV27 and TRBJ1-5, with D possibly matching TRBD1 (6 bases). CDR3 size: 15 residues. CDR1 and CDR2 from the germline V gene are MNHEY and SMNVEV (reference sequence). Trimming took off 6 bases at V and 3 bases at J, with 15 bases between the two ends. The CDR3 coding sequence is TGTGCCAGCAGGGGGTTAGGGGGTCCCAATCAGCCCCAGCATTTT. Its translation is CASRGLGGPNQPQHF.

The chain has TRBV20-1 and TRBJ1-2; D not resolved. Germline CDR1 DFQATT, CDR2 SNEGSKA (reference sequence). The CDR3 runs 15 residues. With 5 bases removed from V and 5 bases from J, the gap between germline ends came to 21 bases. The CDR3 spells CSARPSSRAEYGYTF. CDR3 nucleotide sequence: TGCAGTGCTCGCCCCTCCAGTCGGGCTGAGTATGGCTACACCTTC.

The chain recombines TRBV5-5 with TRBJ2-2; no clear D gene. Trimming cost V 1 base and J 4 bases, with 5 bases left between them. The CDR3 runs 13 residues. Germline-derived CDR1 and CDR2 are SGHKS and YYEKEE (reference sequence). CDR3 region: CASSLWVTGELFF. CDR3 nucleotides: TGTGCCAGCAGCTTGTGGGTCACCGGGGAGCTGTTTTTT.

This clonotype has just a few counts. This chain connects TRBV7-2 to TRBJ2-7, with D tentatively TRBD1 or TRBD2 (5 bases each). The V end lost 3 bases, the J end lost 6 bases, and 18 bases lay between the germline ends. The length of the CDR3 is 15 residues. The germline V gene encodes CDR1 SGHTA and CDR2 FQGNSA. CDR3 DNA sequence: TGTGCCAGCAGCTTCAACCGGGGCACGCAAAGCGAGCAGTACTTC. Amino acids: CASSFNRGTQSEQYF.

This chain uses TRBV20-1 with TRBJ2-5, with 9 bases aligning to TRBD2. The CDR3 runs to 13 residues. Germline-derived CDR1 and CDR2 are DFQATT and SNEGSKA (reference sequence). The V segment lost 6 bases and the J segment 5 bases; nucleotides outside the gene matches: 7. CDR3 residues: CSAGGGGAETQYF. DNA for the CDR3: TGCAGTGCGGGAGGCGGGGGGGCCGAGACCCAGTACTTC.